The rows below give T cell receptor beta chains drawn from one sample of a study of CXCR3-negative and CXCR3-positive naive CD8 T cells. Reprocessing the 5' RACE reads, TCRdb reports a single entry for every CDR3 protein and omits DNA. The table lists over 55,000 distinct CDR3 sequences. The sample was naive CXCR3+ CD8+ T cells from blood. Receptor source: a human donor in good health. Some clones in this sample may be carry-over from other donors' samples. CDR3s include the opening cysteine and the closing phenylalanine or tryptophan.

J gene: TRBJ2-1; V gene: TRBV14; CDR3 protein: CASNGLAGGLNEQFF
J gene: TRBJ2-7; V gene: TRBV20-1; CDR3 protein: CSARDQISYEQYF
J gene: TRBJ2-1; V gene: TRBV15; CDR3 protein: CATSVWTGGLNEQFF
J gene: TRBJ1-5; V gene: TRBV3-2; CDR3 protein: CASSQGSRTDSNQPQHF
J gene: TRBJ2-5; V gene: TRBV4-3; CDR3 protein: CASSPSLLDNQETQYF
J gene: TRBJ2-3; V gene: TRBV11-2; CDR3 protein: CASSASGTPGTDTQYF
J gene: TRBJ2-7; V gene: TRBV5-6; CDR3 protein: CASQPGTEPSYEQYF
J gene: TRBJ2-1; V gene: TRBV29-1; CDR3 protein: CSVGTAGDYNEQFF
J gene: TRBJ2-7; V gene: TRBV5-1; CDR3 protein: CASSYRDRLSQEQYF
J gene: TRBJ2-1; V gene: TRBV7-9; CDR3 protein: CASSSGTVGQFF
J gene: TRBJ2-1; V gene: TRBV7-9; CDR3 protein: CASSLSDGIAGGDNEQFF
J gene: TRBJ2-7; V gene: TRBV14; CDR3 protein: CASSQKIKMPTGGSYEQYF
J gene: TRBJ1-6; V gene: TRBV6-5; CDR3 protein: CASSMTASPLHF
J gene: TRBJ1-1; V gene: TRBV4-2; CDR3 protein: CASSQDGSLTGMSTEAFF
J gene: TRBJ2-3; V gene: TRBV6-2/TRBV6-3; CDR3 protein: CASSSGRGGDTQYF
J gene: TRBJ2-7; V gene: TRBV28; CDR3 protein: CAITTGESYEQYF
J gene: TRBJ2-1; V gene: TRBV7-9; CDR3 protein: CASSVTSGGNEQFF
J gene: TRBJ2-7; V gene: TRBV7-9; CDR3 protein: CASSPLRGVRDEQYF
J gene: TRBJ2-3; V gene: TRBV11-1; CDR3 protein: CARSRQWGQGTDTQYF
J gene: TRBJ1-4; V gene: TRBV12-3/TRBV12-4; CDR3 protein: CASSPPEATNEKLFF
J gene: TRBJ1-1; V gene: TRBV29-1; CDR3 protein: CSVEAEYTEAFF
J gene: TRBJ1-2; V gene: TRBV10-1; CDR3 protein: CASSPTVGEYYGYTF
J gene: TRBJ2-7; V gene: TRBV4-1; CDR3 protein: CASSPLVTSGRYEQYF
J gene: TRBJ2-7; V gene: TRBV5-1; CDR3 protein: CASSAGASGSFEQYF
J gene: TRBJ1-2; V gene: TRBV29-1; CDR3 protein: CSGAGDYGYTF
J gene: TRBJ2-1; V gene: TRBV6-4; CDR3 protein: CASSARIAGYNEQFF
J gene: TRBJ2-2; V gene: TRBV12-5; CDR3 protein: CASGPNRDTGELFF
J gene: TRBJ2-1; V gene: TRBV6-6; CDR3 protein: CASSYSSVYEQFF
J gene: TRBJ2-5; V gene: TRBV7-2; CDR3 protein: CASSNGNTVGETQYF
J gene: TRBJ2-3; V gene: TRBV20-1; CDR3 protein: CSARHLAGALLTDTQYF
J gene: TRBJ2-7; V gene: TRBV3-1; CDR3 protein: CASSQPTGKAYEQYF
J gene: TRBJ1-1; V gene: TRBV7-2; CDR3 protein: CASSGTGGGNTEAFF
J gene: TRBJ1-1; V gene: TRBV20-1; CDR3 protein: CSARGYMNTEAFF
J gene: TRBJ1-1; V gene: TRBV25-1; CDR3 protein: CASSELRDQAFF
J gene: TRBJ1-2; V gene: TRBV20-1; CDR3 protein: CSARDGANYGYTF
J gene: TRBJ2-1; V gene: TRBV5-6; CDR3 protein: CASSLSGLGYNEQFF
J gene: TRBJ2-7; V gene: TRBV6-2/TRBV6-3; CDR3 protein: CASSLHPGQGNYEQYF
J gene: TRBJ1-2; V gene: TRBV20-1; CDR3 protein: CSARDVTDYGYTF
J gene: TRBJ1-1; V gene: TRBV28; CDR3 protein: CASSSSLEQGLWTEAFF
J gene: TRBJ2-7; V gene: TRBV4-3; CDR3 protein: CASSQDLTTDYEQYF
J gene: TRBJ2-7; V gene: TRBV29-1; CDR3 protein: CSVDGAGGPRSSYEQYF
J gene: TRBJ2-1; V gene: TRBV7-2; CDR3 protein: CASSLAGNSYNEQFF
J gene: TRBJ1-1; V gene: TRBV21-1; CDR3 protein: CASTSKVGAIGTEAFF
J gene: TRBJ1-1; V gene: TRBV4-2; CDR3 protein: CASSSRGQVNTEAFF
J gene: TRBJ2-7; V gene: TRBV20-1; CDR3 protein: CSARGSGAIPEQYF
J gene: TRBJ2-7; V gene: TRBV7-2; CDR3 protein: CASSPLAALYEQYF
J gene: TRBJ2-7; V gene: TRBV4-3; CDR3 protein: CASSQDVTSYEQYF
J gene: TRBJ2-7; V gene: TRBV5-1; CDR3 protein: CATNEDSGPTYEQYF
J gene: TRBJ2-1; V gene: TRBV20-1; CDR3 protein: CSARGLAGGDEQFF
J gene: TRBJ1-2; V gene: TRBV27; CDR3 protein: CASSSTGGLGYTF
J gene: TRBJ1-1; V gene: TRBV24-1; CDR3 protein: CATRETGYTEAFF
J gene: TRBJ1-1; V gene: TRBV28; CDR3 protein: CASSLTENTEAFF
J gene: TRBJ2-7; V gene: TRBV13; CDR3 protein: CASSSKGTGRFEQYF
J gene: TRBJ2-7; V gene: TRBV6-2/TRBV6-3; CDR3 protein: CASTGASGVYEQYF
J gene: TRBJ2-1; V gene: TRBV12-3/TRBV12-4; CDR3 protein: CASSLGLAGVHGDEQFF
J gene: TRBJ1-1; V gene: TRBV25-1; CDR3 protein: CASKASPMNTEAFF
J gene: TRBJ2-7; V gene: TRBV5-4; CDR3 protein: CASQPGTEPSYELYF
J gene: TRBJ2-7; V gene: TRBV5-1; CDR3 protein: CASSSWDTSYEQYF
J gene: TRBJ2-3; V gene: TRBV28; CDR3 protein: CASSFDPSGDTDTQYF